The sequence of this T cell receptor beta chain was determined in a study of radiation and T cells in renal cell carcinoma. Sequencing used immunoSEQ multiplex PCR; TCRdb keeps in-frame clones, though not all of them. This table holds 75,000 to 95,000 clones, around 85% found once. Time point here: blood 4 weeks post-SBRT, at nephrectomy. Treatment specified: 15 Gy SBRT to primary tumor, nephrectomy 4 weeks later. Nephrectomy followed 15 Gy stereotactic body radiation by 4 weeks. After SBRT, blood was collected at 2 and 4 weeks, plus baseline. Whole-study results and caveats: Top tumor clonotypes rose in blood 2 weeks post-radiation, then contracted. No pretreatment tumor biopsies were available for baseline clonotypes.

For this clone: Its matching antigen is unknown.

The source of this sequence is a man aged 50 to 59 with renal cell carcinoma. The sequencing used blood, collected from a patient whose treatment included radiotherapy and nephrectomy.

CDR3 region: CASSDLQLAGRTGEQFF. CDR3 nucleotide sequence: TGCGCCAGCAGTGATCTCCAACTAGCGGGAAGGACGGGCGAGCAGTTCTTC. The chain carries TRBV10-1 and TRBJ2-1, with TRBD2 identical over 10 bases. Trimming took 3 bases from V and 10 from J; bases not matched to a gene: 15. Germline V CDR1 and CDR2: WNHNN, SYGVQD (reference sequence). This CDR3 has 17 amino acids.